These T cell receptor beta chains were read from a single sample in a study of T-cell reconstitution after alpha-beta-depleted transplantation in children. In TCRdb, the PCR reads were re-called with MiXCR into one record per CDR3 protein. The sample has over 150,000 distinct CDR3 sequences; roughly 11% are singletons. The sequencing here drew on PBMCs, taken before TCRalphabeta/CD19-depleted stem cell transplant. These receptors were collected from a boy younger than 10 with acute myeloid leukemia, due to receive a stem cell transplant. The conserved cysteine and the conserved F or W are not part of the CDR3 here. Each record gives: D gene, CDR3 length, V gene, CDR3 protein. The D gene is left open where the match is weak.

.	20	TRBV7-1	ASSSRGLTQNPDSEANYGYT
TRBD1	13	TRBV7-6	ASSGRDSPTDTQY
.	14	TRBV7-8	ASSFGRGRPGETQY
.	13	TRBV5-1	ASSLDWNSNQPQH
TRBD2	13	TRBV6-4	ASSDLSGGASEQF
.	11	TRBV10-3	AISSRGTGELF
.	15	TRBV20-1	SASPEGGAYRNTEAF
.	15	TRBV28	ASSPLPRDIKNVGYT
.	13	TRBV19	ASTQLGSGNQPQH
.	12	TRBV18	ASHSSSGANVLT
.	13	TRBV27	ASSFVGGYNSPLH
.	13	TRBV7-8	ASSLLQGRGTEAF
.	12	TRBV20-1	SASPGGWGSPLH
.	12	TRBV20-1	SARVRALSDTQY
TRBD2	14	TRBV5-1	ASSFHRRGGTGELF
.	10	TRBV30	ASTQQGLEQF
.	12	TRBV5-4	ASSLWGAGNTIY
TRBD2	12	TRBV16	ASSSSGITGELF